This TCR beta chain stems from a study of T cell responses to AZD1222 COVID-19 vaccine. Study details: Samples with a second dose at about 4 or about 12 weeks were pooled together. Findings and limits, study-wide: The study found vaccine-associated CD4 TCRs spanning spike, dominant at 160-218 and 743-854. Of spike-specific TCRs, nearly half reportedly target regions left unmutated in variants.

A remark on this clone: Its antigen is unknown.

Assay: immunoSEQ multiplex PCR; the TCRdb copy retains only in-frame clones and omits some. The repertoire holds 110,000 to 150,000 clones, with approximately 91% as singletons. Losses at the gene ends were 5 bases for V and 15 bases for J; bases not matched to a gene: 5. CDR3 length equals 11 residues. Germline CDR1 is LGHDT and CDR2 is YNNKEL (reference sequence). The source is an adult in good health. This specimen was peripheral blood, taken on day 0 of AZD1222 vaccination. The genes are TRBV3-1 (or the pseudogene TRBV3-2) and TRBJ2-1, with TRBD2 matching over 9 bases. The CDR3, as DNA: TGTGCCAGCAGCAGGGGACTAGCTATGTTCTTC. Translated, it gives CASSRGLAMFF.